This TCR beta chain was captured in a study of T cells after yellow fever vaccination. Findings of the study overall: Researchers cautioned that FACS-sorted repertoires could harbor abundant clonotypes contaminating from the bulk population. The secondary response was weaker but peaked faster, day 5 versus 15. Booster sampling recovered most clones from primary vaccination (96% CD4, roughly 88% CD8).

MiXCR, applied by TCRdb to the 5' RACE reads, yields one record per CDR3 protein. Of hundreds of thousands of distinct CDR3 sequences listed, 11% are singletons. The CDR3 totals 15 residues. Germline-derived CDR1 and CDR2 are MNHEY and SMNVEV (reference sequence). V was pared by 6 bases and J by 0 bases, with 5 bases of the junction left unmatched. This clonotype was picked up many times. Its antigen remains unknown. The material was PBMCs, obtained on the day of the first yellow fever vaccination. The TCR originated in a man aged 18 to 30 who received the YFV17D yellow fever vaccine. The chain uses TRBV27 and TRBJ1-5; 7 bases align to TRBD1. The CDR3 sequence is CASRVGQISNQPQHF. The DNA for the CDR3 is TGTGCCAGCAGAGTGGGACAGATTAGCAATCAGCCCCAGCATTTT.